This T cell receptor beta chain was found in a study of OX40 agonist ivuxolimab in advanced cancers. This clone occurred once. Its specificity is unknown. Exclusion of a patient followed from autoimmune disease history or systemic immunosuppression. V shed 5 bases, J shed 8 bases, and the junction held 9 bases outside the gene matches. CDR3 length: 15 amino acids. Germline V gene lookup returns CDR1 SGHDN and CDR2 FVKESK. Measured with immunoSEQ multiplex PCR; TCRdb has only the in-frame clones, and not every one. The sample yields some 90,000 clones, about 90% seen once. Findings of the study overall: The CD4+ and CD8+ T cells in the blood had expanded clonally by week 6 at 0.1 to 3.0 mg/kg.

The V gene is TRBV14, the J gene TRBJ2-1, with 10 bases fitting TRBD2. This specimen was CD4+ or CD8+ T cells sorted from blood, taken in a trial of the OX40 agonist ivuxolimab. This clonotype was sampled from an adult with an advanced solid tumor such as melanoma, head and neck, liver or kidney cancer. The CDR3 DNA sequence: TGTGCCAGCAGCTACCTAGCGGGAGTTATCCATGAGCAGTTCTTC. Amino acids: CASSYLAGVIHEQFF.